These 8 T cell receptor beta chains originate from one sample sequenced in a study of shared clonotypes between healthy human individuals (dated by TCRdb to the early 2020s). Library generation was performed with the immunoSEQ multiplex PCR assay. Held by TCRdb, this immuneACCESS table contains in-frame sequences only and omits some clones. Under half of the omission traces to an unresolved V gene where checked; the cause of the rest is unknown. The sample table shows millions of clones, and around nine tenths are seen once. 0.14% of the sample is held by the ten biggest clonotypes. What was sequenced was naive CD4+ T cells sorted from blood. According to the study, the label for this sample's cell subset or site signals: CD45RA+ positively selected. The receptors were gathered from a man between 18 and 29 years old in good health.

This clone occurred a few times. The rearrangement links TRBV18 to TRBJ2-7, with D possibly called TRBD1 or TRBD2 (5 bases each). The germline CDR1 and CDR2 sequences are KGHSH and LQKENI. The CDR3 is 14 amino acids. Trimming cost V 3 bases and J 2 bases, with 11 bases left between them. CDR3 nucleotide sequence: TGTGCCAGCTCACCCCTCGGGACGGCCTACGAGCAGTACTTC. Translating it yields CASSPLGTAYEQYF.

The chain is built from TRBV19 and TRBJ2-2; D ambiguous. The germline V gene encodes CDR1 LNHDA and CDR2 SQIVND (reference sequence). The V end was cut by 0 bases, the J end by 4 bases, with 9 bases between. The CDR3 is made up of 15 amino acids. This CDR3 is CASSIEEASTGELFF. The CDR3 coding sequence is TGTGCCAGTAGTATAGAGGAAGCGAGCACCGGGGAGCTGTTTTTT.

The gene calls are TRBV29-1 and TRBJ2-1; 11 bases line up with TRBD2. The CDR3 totals 16 residues. V lost 7 bases and J lost 4; bases outside the gene matches: 12. Germline V gene sequence: CDR1 SQVTM, CDR2 ANQGSEA. The CDR3 loop is CSAGTAGTSGYNEQFF. CDR3 nucleotide sequence: TGCAGCGCAGGGACAGCCGGGACTAGCGGATACAATGAGCAGTTCTTC.

This rearrangement joins TRBV19 to TRBJ1-2; maybe TRBD1 (6 bases). CDR1 is LNHDA and CDR2 is SQIVND in the germline V gene (reference sequence). The germline V and J ends were trimmed by 3 bases and 4 bases, with 15 bases remaining between them. This CDR3 spans 15 amino acids. As DNA, the CDR3 is TGTGCCAGTAGTATGGGTTCGGGGACACGCTATGGCTACACCTTC. Its protein is CASSMGSGTRYGYTF. Full variable domain (missing parts from reference TRBV19 and TRBJ1-2): DGGITQSPKYLFRKEGQNVTLSCEQNLNHDAMYWYRQDPGQGLRLIYYSQIVNDFQKGDIAEGYSVSREKKESFPLTVTSAQKNPTAFYLCASSMGSGTRYGYTFGSGTRLTVV.

V gene TRBV7-8 combines with J gene TRBJ2-1, with a possible D match to TRBD1 (6 bases). This CDR3 contains 17 residues. Germline CDR1 is SGHVS and CDR2 is FQNEAQ. V lost 1 base to trimming and J lost 3 bases, with 16 bases between them. The CDR3 loop reads CASSLVPQGASYNEQFF. CDR3 DNA: TGTGCCAGCAGCTTAGTACCACAGGGAGCAAGCTACAATGAGCAGTTCTTC.

This clone has just a few counts. The CDR3 loop reads CASSLEGTGGNTEAFF. In DNA form, the CDR3 reads TGTGCCAGCAGCTTAGAGGGGACAGGAGGGAACACTGAAGCTTTCTTT. The rearrangement links TRBV7-9 to TRBJ1-1; 8 bases are a match to TRBD1. The germline gives CDR1 SEHNR, CDR2 FQNEAQ (reference sequence). V trimming: 1 base; J trimming: 1 base; junction bases outside the gene matches: 5. The CDR3 length is 16 residues.

This sequence joins TRBV19 and TRBJ2-3; TRBD1 matches at 7 bases. Germline CDR1 is LNHDA and CDR2 is SQIVND (reference sequence). V lost 1 base, J lost 4 bases, and 5 bases stayed unmatched. This CDR3 spans 15 amino acids. CDR3 sequence (DNA): TGTGCCAGTAGTATAGCGACAGGGTTGCCAGATACGCAGTATTTT. Translation gives CASSIATGLPDTQYF.

The V call is TRBV11-2, the J call TRBJ2-1, with 11 bases aligning to TRBD2. The J segment lost 8 bases and the V segment lost 5 bases, leaving 14 bases of the junction unmatched. Germline CDR1 is SGHAT and CDR2 is FQNNGV. The CDR3 covers 17 residues. The CDR3 region has the DNA TGTGCCAGCAGCGACCTACTAGCGGGAGTAAAAGCATATGAGCAGTTCTTC. Encoded protein: CASSDLLAGVKAYEQFF.